This T cell receptor beta chain was found in a study of OX40 agonist ivuxolimab in advanced cancers. Study-level background: Allowance was made for prior anti-PD-1, anti-PD-L1 or anti-CTLA-4 therapy, and about 44% had some. Partial response was recorded in three patients: one hepatocellular carcinoma and two cutaneous melanoma cases.

Findings and caveats of the study: In general, CD8+ T cells held more expanded clones than CD4+ did, on average.

This table comes from immunoSEQ multiplex PCR, and its TCRdb copy is limited to in-frame clones, with some not included. The sample lists 15,000 to 20,000 clones; roughly 80% were seen once. This clone was detected only a few times. Its target is unknown. This CDR3 contains 18 residues. Trimming took 0 bases from V and 2 from J; bases not matched to a gene: 10. Germline assignment: CDR1 SGHDT and CDR2 YYEEEE. The material sequenced was CD4+ or CD8+ T cells sorted from blood, taken in a trial of the OX40 agonist ivuxolimab. The rearrangement links TRBV5-6 to TRBJ2-3; 9 nucleotides agree with TRBD1. This TCR was sampled from an adult with an advanced solid tumor such as melanoma, head and neck, liver or kidney cancer. In nucleotides, the CDR3 is TGTGCCAGCAGCTTGGGCGGACAGGGGCTTAAGGACACAGATACGCAGTATTTT. Protein: CASSLGGQGLKDTDTQYF.